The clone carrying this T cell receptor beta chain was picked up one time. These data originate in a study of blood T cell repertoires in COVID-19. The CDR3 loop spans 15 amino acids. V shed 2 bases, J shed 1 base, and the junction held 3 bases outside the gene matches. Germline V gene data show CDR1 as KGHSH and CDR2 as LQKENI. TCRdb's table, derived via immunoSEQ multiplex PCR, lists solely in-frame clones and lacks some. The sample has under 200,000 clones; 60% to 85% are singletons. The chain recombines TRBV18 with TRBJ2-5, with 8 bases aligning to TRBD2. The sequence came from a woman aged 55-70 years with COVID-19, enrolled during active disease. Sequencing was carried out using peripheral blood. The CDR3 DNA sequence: TGTGCCAGCTCACCAACGAGCGGGGGCCAAGAGACCCAGTACTTC. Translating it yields CASSPTSGGQETQYF. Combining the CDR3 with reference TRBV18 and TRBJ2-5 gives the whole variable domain NAGVMQNPRHLVRRRGQEARLRCSPMKGHSHVYWYRQLPEEGLKFMVYLQKENIIDESGMPKERFSAEFPKEGPSILRIQQVVRGDSAAYFCASSPTSGGQETQYFGPGTRLLVL.